This T cell receptor beta chain was identified in a study of shared clonotypes between healthy human individuals. Points from the study as a whole: Sampling covered blood only; tissue repertoires likely differ.

CD8 cells classed as naive were CD45RO-negative and positively selected for CCR7, excluding terminally differentiated effector memory CD45RA+ cells. The donors, all of them Caucasian adults, lived in Nashville, Tennessee. CDR1 is SGHVS, CDR2 FNYEAQ, per germline. V lost 4 bases to trimming and J lost 1 base; unmatched junction nucleotides: 3. The CDR3 length is 14 residues. As concerns this clone: Its antigen is not identified.

Each replicate PCR on the sorted subsets used about 220 ng DNA (approximately 33,000 T cell genomes). Clones were read by immunoSEQ multiplex PCR, and TCRdb kept only the in-frame ones, dropping some. The sample includes around 1.9 million clones, approximately 94% of them seen just once. This rearrangement joins TRBV7-6 to TRBJ2-7; 8 positions match TRBD1. The sequenced material came from naive CD8+ T cells from PBMCs. This receptor was obtained from a man younger than 35 in good health. Some clones in this sample may be carry-over from other donors' samples. This CDR3 is CASSWTGTSYEQYF. CDR3 nucleotide sequence: TGTGCCAGCAGCTGGACAGGGACGTCCTACGAGCAGTACTTC.